The 18 T cell receptor beta chains below come from one sample, sequenced in a study of T cells in Graves' hyperthyroidism and ophthalmopathy. Regions amplified from RNA transcripts were the TCR beta CDR3 regions. A set of HTBI primers served as the primers for a first-round RT-PCR of the TCR CDR3. TCRdb re-called the multiplex PCR reads with MiXCR, one entry per CDR3 protein. The table has about 500,000 distinct CDR3 sequences, approximately 15% seen once; the top ten hold roughly 18%. The sample taken for sequencing was blood. These receptors originate from a young woman with Graves' hyperthyroidism.

CDR3 sequence (DNA): TGTGCCAGCAGCCAATCTGTAGTACGGGGAGTTGAAGCTTTCTTT. Translated: CASSQSVVRGVEAFF. This chain links TRBV14 with TRBJ1-1; D unresolved. V was shortened by 2 bases and J by 7 bases, with 17 bases between the two germline ends. Germline-derived CDR1 and CDR2 are SGHDN and FVKESK. The CDR3 consists of 15 residues.

The V gene is TRBV24-1, the J gene TRBJ2-3, with no clear D. From germline, CDR1 is KGHDR and CDR2 SFDVKD. This CDR3 comprises 14 residues. V lost 3 bases to trimming and J lost 4 bases, with 10 bases between them. Here the CDR3 DNA reads TGTGCCACCAGTGATCCACCCTACTCAGATACGCAGTATTTT. Translated: CATSDPPYSDTQYF.

At least ten counts were recorded for this clonotype. V is TRBV7-2 and J is TRBJ1-1, with TRBD1 identical over 7 bases. Germline CDR1 SGHTA, CDR2 FQGNSA. CDR3 length: 16 amino acids. V lost 0 bases and J lost 1; bases outside the gene matches: 5. Here the CDR3 reads CASSLADTGANTEAFF. Written as DNA, the CDR3 is TGTGCCAGCAGCTTAGCGGATACAGGGGCGAACACTGAAGCTTTCTTT.

This clonotype has a count of ten or more. The chain links TRBV20-1 to TRBJ2-7; D is perhaps TRBD2 (5 bases). Between the trimmed V and J ends, which lost 6 bases and 6 bases, there was a span of 18 bases. CDR1 and CDR2 (germline): DFQATT, SNEGSKA (reference sequence). CDR3 length equals 13 residues. The CDR3 DNA follows: TGCAGTGCAATGGAAGGACGGGGTACCGAGCAGTACTTC. Amino acids: CSAMEGRGTEQYF.

This clonotype was observed a handful of times. The chain has TRBV9 and TRBJ2-3; D may be TRBD2 (5 bases). Trimming shortened V by 0 bases and J by 0 bases, and 8 bases separated the two germline ends. The CDR3 is 15 amino acids. The V gene's germline CDR1 is SGDLS and CDR2 YYNGEE. CDR3 protein: CASSVARTSTDTQYF. The CDR3 DNA follows: TGTGCCAGCAGCGTAGCCCGGACTAGCACAGATACGCAGTATTTT.

The chain carries TRBV20-1 and TRBJ2-4; TRBD2 is a possible D gene (6 bases). Trimming left V 4 bases short and J 2 bases short, with 9 bases between. The CDR3 is 13 amino acids. The germline gives CDR1 DFQATT, CDR2 SNEGSKA (reference sequence). DNA for the CDR3: TGCAGTGCTATTGGGGGGACCAAAAACATTCAGTACTTC. This encodes CSAIGGTKNIQYF.

The chain couples TRBV2 to TRBJ2-3; no firm D call. V was clipped by 4 bases and J by 1 base, with 9 bases between them. Germline CDR1 is SNHLY and CDR2 is FYNNEI. This CDR3 region has 14 residues. CDR3 coding DNA: TGTGCCAGCAGTGGGGGTTATCGCACAGATACGCAGTATTTT. The encoded protein is CASSGGYRTDTQYF.

This clonotype was picked up many times. The V call is TRBV11-3, the J call TRBJ1-4; D not resolved. Germline V gene sequence: CDR1 SGHNT, CDR2 YENEEA. Trimming removed 5 bases from V and 4 bases from J, with 11 bases in between. This CDR3 has 14 amino acids. Written as DNA, the CDR3 is TGTGCCAGCAGCCCCCGTGTAGATAATGAAAAACTGTTTTTT. It translates to CASSPRVDNEKLFF. Supplemented by reference TRBV11-3 and TRBJ1-4, the full variable domain reads EAGVVQSPRYKIIEKKQPVAFWCNPISGHNTLYWYLQNLGQGPELLIRYENEEAVDDSQLPKDRFSAERLKGVDSTLKIQPAELGDSAVYLCASSPRVDNEKLFFGSGTQLSVL.

This clonotype was detected only a few times. The chain has TRBV29-1 and TRBJ2-5; a possible D gene is TRBD1 (5 bases). The germline CDR1 and CDR2 sequences are SQVTM and ANQGSEA. The CDR3 length is 14 residues. Trimming cost V 4 bases and J 5 bases, with 17 bases left between them. The CDR3 reads CSVGDSASWETQYF. As DNA, the CDR3 is TGCAGCGTTGGAGACAGCGCTTCCTGGGAGACCCAGTACTTC.

This chain connects TRBV12-3 or TRBV12-4 to TRBJ2-2; perhaps TRBD2 as D (6 bases). V was pared by 6 bases and J by 3 bases, with 14 bases between. The CDR3 loop spans 15 amino acids. This CDR3 reads CASRSSGGDTGELFF. CDR3 coding DNA: TGTGCCAGCAGAAGTAGCGGAGGGGACACCGGGGAGCTGTTTTTT.

The genes are TRBV6-1 and TRBJ1-2; D uncertain. The germline V gene encodes CDR1 MNHNS and CDR2 SASEGT. The length of the CDR3 is 15 residues. Deletions cut 0 bases from V and 4 bases from J, with 12 bases between. The CDR3 region is CASSEANSGPYGYTF. CDR3 nucleotides: TGTGCCAGCAGTGAAGCCAACAGCGGACCCTATGGCTACACCTTC.

The chain combines TRBV6-1 with TRBJ2-7, with a weak D call TRBD1 (5 bases). The CDR3 has 16 residues. With 3 bases removed from V and 5 bases from J, the gap between germline ends came to 20 bases. Per the germline V gene, CDR1 is MNHNS and CDR2 is SASEGT. CDR3 nucleotide sequence: TGTGCCAGCAGTGATCTACTTCCCAGGGAAACCCACGAGCAGTACTTC. Translating gives CASSDLLPRETHEQYF.

This clonotype came up a few times. The chain joins TRBV12-3 or TRBV12-4 to TRBJ2-7; D uncertain. Trimming removed 0 bases from V and 0 bases from J, with 15 bases in between. The CDR3 covers 17 residues. The CDR3 loop reads CASSLALALSSSYEQYF. In nucleotides, the CDR3 is TGTGCCAGCAGTTTAGCGCTTGCGCTCTCTAGCTCCTACGAGCAGTACTTC.

The chain uses TRBV11-2 and TRBJ2-7, with D perhaps matching TRBD1 or TRBD2 (5 bases each). This CDR3 spans 18 amino acids. The V gene lost 5 bases and the J gene lost 0 bases, with 23 bases spanning the gap. Germline V gene data show CDR1 as SGHAT and CDR2 as FQNNGV. In nucleotides, the CDR3 is TGTGCCAGCAGCGACCAATTAACCGGGACGCCCGACTCCTACGAGCAGTACTTC. Its translation: CASSDQLTGTPDSYEQYF.

This clonotype occurred a few times. J is TRBJ2-2 and V is TRBV5-4; the match to TRBD1 covers 9 bases. V gave up 4 bases and J gave up 4 bases; unmatched junction bases: 11. The CDR3 has 17 residues. Germline CDR1 and CDR2: SGHNT and YYREEE (reference sequence). The CDR3 DNA reads TGTGCCAGCAGCCCACCACCGGGACAGGGTAGCACCGGGGAGCTGTTTTTT. It encodes CASSPPPGQGSTGELFF.

The rearrangement links TRBV11-3 to TRBJ2-3; D is undetermined. The V and J ends lost 0 bases and 3 bases respectively, with 10 bases between them. CDR1 SGHNT and CDR2 YENEEA come from the germline V gene. The CDR3 is made up of 15 amino acids. CDR3 residues: CASSLELILTDTQYF. CDR3 nucleotide sequence: TGTGCCAGCAGCTTAGAGTTGATCCTTACAGATACGCAGTATTTT.

This clonotype was seen repeatedly, ten times or more. The J gene is TRBJ2-3, the V gene TRBV7-2; D not resolved. In germline, CDR1 is SGHTA, CDR2 FQGNSA. With 5 bases removed from V and 5 bases from J, the gap between germline ends came to 11 bases. The CDR3 totals 13 residues. The CDR3 protein is CASSDSVVDTQYF. The CDR3 bases are TGTGCCAGCAGCGACTCCGTCGTAGATACGCAGTATTTT.

This clonotype was detected only a few times. The chain joins TRBV4-1 to TRBJ2-7; D possibly matches TRBD1 or TRBD2 (6 bases each). The CDR3 consists of 12 residues. Germline V gene lookup returns CDR1 MGHRA and CDR2 YSYEKL. Trimming took 3 bases from V and 6 from J, leaving 9 bases between them. CDR3 sequence: CASSHPGAEQYF. As DNA, the CDR3 is TGCGCCAGCAGCCACCCGGGGGCCGAGCAGTACTTC.